This TCR beta chain was captured in a study of shared clonotypes between healthy human individuals (dated by TCRdb to the early 2020s). As for the study more broadly: Three men and two women, aged 18 to 49 years, made up the cohort. The study deeply sequenced blood TCR repertoires of five healthy adults to estimate repertoire size and the extent of clonotype sharing between individuals. Each donor's leukapheresis produced roughly between about 0.9 and 9.5 billion PBMCs. To increase sequencing depth and limit assay-specific biases, different laboratories used diverse techniques to prepare libraries and sequence TCR repertoires. For each donor, CD4 naive and CD4 memory were each run on three plates, CD8 naive on two plates, and CD8 memory on one plate.

The study at large found these results: Sampling was restricted to blood, and TCR repertoires in tissues likely differ from the TCR repertoires found in blood. Pairwise subsampling led to the expectation that sequencing depth would affect the degree of clonotype sharing among donors. Compared with non-shared clonotypes, the clonotypes found in all four sorted-subset donors had higher generation probabilities. The small number of donors limited the genetic and exposure-history diversity represented. When several donors were compared, the shared fraction of clonotypes was about 5% for naive CD4, about 4% for naive CD8, roughly 2.5% for memory CD4, and under 0.5% for memory CD8. Naive subsets generally had larger estimated clonotype richness than memory subsets did. Incomplete sequencing was indicated by rarefaction of sorted-subset datasets, despite the large sequencing depth.

Using the deep immunoSEQ assay, TCR CDR3 regions were amplified from genomic DNA by multiplex PCR. Extracted genomic DNA from each cell subset was distributed evenly across all wells of several immunoSEQ 96-well plates, and each plate was treated as a replicate. For sorted subsets, 150 to 250 ng genomic DNA, equal to 30,000 to 35,000 T cell genomes, was loaded into each replicate PCR. Purified libraries were measured with a Qubit 3.0 fluorometer, size-checked on a Bioanalyzer 2100, and measured again with the KAPA Library Quantification kit. Every immunoSEQ 96-well plate was sequenced on a separate single-read 150-cycle Illumina NextSeq 550 flow cell. The authors processed their data as follows. Because only junctional sequences without quality scores were contained in the immunoSEQ output, filtering matching that applied to full-length reads could not be performed. To assign V/J genes and CDR3, sequences were annotated using PyIR, a Python wrapper for IgBLAST v1.9, with IMGT germline references. Reads with weak V/J assignments (E-value above 1e-6), missing CDR3, stop codons, out-of-frame junctions, or ambiguous translated residues were removed. A V3J clonotype was defined by an identical inferred V gene, J gene, and CDR3 amino acid sequence. Percentage overlap between repertoires was calculated by dividing the number of shared unique clonotypes by the size of the smaller repertoire. Richness of each repertoire was evaluated using RTK rarefaction, the Chao1 estimator, and Recon v2.1 estimates of unobserved clonotypes. For all TCRbeta clonotypes obtained by the gDNA method from a few donors, generation probabilities were computed with OLGA. The source is immuneACCESS, and TCRdb retained only in-frame sequences with V and J called. Part of the clones is not carried over; for the studies checked, unresolved V genes explain less than half of this, and the remainder is unexplained. Clone size and V and J calls were adopted from that table, with D and trimming inferred from the DNA. The sample includes 800,000 to 1,200,000 clones, with around 82% observed a single time. The ten largest clonotypes hold approximately 0.52% of the sample.

Points on this clone: Its antigen is still unknown. No base quality values were provided; no much bigger clone lies one nucleotide off.

The germline V gene sets CDR1 to SGHTA and CDR2 to FQGTGA. The germline ends are 7 bases apart after V is trimmed by 5 bases and J by 4 bases. The CDR3 starts with the cysteine, ends with the phenylalanine, and has 12 residues. Of all the DNA, just the CDR3 is kept, 36 bases in frame from base 1. Healthy HIV-negative adults with no recently reported acute infections or vaccinations were included as donors. Every donor was a Caucasian adult living in Nashville, Tennessee, USA. CD4+ T cells were enriched through magnetic negative selection, after which naive cells were positively selected on CD45RA and the remaining negative fraction served as the memory subset. After blood collection by leukapheresis, PBMCs were isolated using Ficoll-Histopaque density gradient centrifugation and then cryopreserved in the vapor phase of liquid nitrogen. Analytical flow cytometry was used to check the purity and quantity of every magnetically sorted T cell population. Genomic DNA was isolated from every sorted fraction and measured by UV absorbance on a Nanodrop 2000c.

This TCR was sampled from a man between 18 and 35 years old in good health. Some clones in this sample may be carry-over from other donors' samples. The rearranged chain carries TRBV7-3 and TRBJ2-3, with no confidently assigned D gene. The specimen was memory CD4+ T cells from PBMCs. The cell subset or site label, read with the paper, signifies: CD45RA-negative fraction. The bases are TGTGCCAGCAGCCCGAACTCAGATACGCAGTATTTT. Translated, it gives CASSPNSDTQYF. Supplemented by the reference TRBV7-3 and TRBJ2-3 proteins around the CDR3, the complete variable domain is GAGVSQTPSNKVTEKGKYVELRCDPISGHTALYWYRQSLGQGPEFLIYFQGTGAADDSGLPNDRFFAVRPEGSVSTLKIQRTERGDSAVYLCASSPNSDTQYFGPGTRLTVL.